A single sample is the source of the 27 T cell receptor beta chains below, sequenced in a study of T cell repertoires in cytomegalovirus infection. MiXCR, run by TCRdb on the reads, gives a single entry per CDR3 protein. The sample holds around 100,000 distinct CDR3 sequences, 16% seen once. Source material: PBMCs. Receptor source: a human donor in good health (CMV status not recorded). Some clones in this sample may be carry-over from other donors' samples.

At least ten counts were recorded for this clonotype. The V gene is TRBV29-1, the J gene TRBJ1-1, with 9 nucleotides matching TRBD1. The CDR3 contains 13 residues. Germline V gene data show CDR1 as SQVTM and CDR2 as ANQGSEA. After removal of 5 bases from V and 5 bases from J, the junction contained 6 bases not matched to a gene. CDR3 sequence (DNA): TGCAGCGTTAGACAGGGGGAAGGGACTGAAGCTTTCTTT. Residues: CSVRQGEGTEAFF.

V gene TRBV7-2 combines with J gene TRBJ2-2; D is undetermined. V was trimmed by 1 base and J by 5 bases, leaving 8 bases between them. The CDR3 spans 14 residues. In germline, CDR1 is SGHTA, CDR2 FQGNSA. In DNA form, the CDR3 reads TGTGCCAGCAGCTTAGATAAGTCTACCGGGGAGCTGTTTTTT. This translates into CASSLDKSTGELFF.

This clonotype occurred many times. This chain joins TRBV20-1 and TRBJ1-1; a possible D gene is TRBD1 (6 bases). The germline V gene has CDR1 DFQATT and CDR2 SNEGSKA (reference sequence). V was shortened by 2 bases and J by 4 bases, with 17 bases between the two germline ends. The CDR3 covers 15 residues. CDR3 nucleotide sequence: TGCAGTGCTAGAAACGCTCAGGGGAGCGCCACTGAAGCTTTCTTT. Protein product: CSARNAQGSATEAFF.

This clonotype was detected ten times or more. The chain recombines TRBV7-3 with TRBJ2-3, with 10 nucleotides matching TRBD2. This CDR3 spans 15 amino acids. From germline, CDR1 is SGHTA and CDR2 FQGTGA. Trimming removed 5 bases from V and 5 bases from J; junction bases left unmatched: 7. CDR3 region: CASSPSAGGVDTQYF. The CDR3 region has the DNA TGTGCCAGCAGCCCCTCAGCGGGGGGGGTAGATACGCAGTATTTT.

This clonotype has a handful of counts. This chain joins TRBV6-1 and TRBJ1-1; 8 bases match TRBD1. Germline loops: CDR1 MNHNS, CDR2 SASEGT. The CDR3 runs 17 residues. V dropped 2 bases and J dropped 3; count of bases not matched to a gene: 11. The CDR3 nucleotides read TGTGCCAGCAGTGAAACGACAGGACAGGGCTTTCACACTGAAGCTTTCTTT. Protein: CASSETTGQGFHTEAFF.

This clonotype occurred many times. The chain uses TRBV7-9 and TRBJ1-2, with a possible D match to TRBD1 (5 bases). This CDR3 has 18 amino acids. The V gene lost 5 bases and the J gene lost 9 bases, with 31 bases spanning the gap. The germline gives CDR1 SEHNR, CDR2 FQNEAQ (reference sequence). The CDR3 DNA follows: TGTGCCAGCAGCCGATTAATGACTACCGGGAAGGGTGGGGACCGCTACACCTTC. Residues: CASSRLMTTGKGGDRYTF.

The rearrangement uses TRBV5-6 and TRBJ2-7, with D perhaps TRBD1 (5 bases). This CDR3 contains 13 residues. V was shortened by 0 bases and J by 5 bases, with 9 bases between the two germline ends. Germline CDR1 is SGHDT and CDR2 is YYEEEE. CDR3 DNA sequence: TGTGCCAGCAGCTTGGGACAGTCCAACGAGCAGTACTTC. It is translated as CASSLGQSNEQYF.

The chain couples TRBV7-6 to TRBJ1-6; D is perhaps TRBD1 (5 bases). V was trimmed by 5 bases and J by 9 bases, leaving 14 bases between them. Germline CDR1 reads SGHVS; CDR2 reads FNYEAQ. This CDR3 has 14 residues. CDR3 bases: TGTGCCAGCAGCGCGAGGGGATGTGCTTCACCCCTCCACTTT. Protein: CASSARGCASPLHF.

The V call is TRBV9, the J call TRBJ1-2, with no clear D. Per the germline V gene, CDR1 is SGDLS and CDR2 is YYNGEE. The CDR3 covers 13 residues. Trimming shortened V by 0 bases and J by 3 bases, and 6 bases separated the two germline ends. The CDR3 nucleotides are TGTGCCAGCAGCGTAGGCGGCGACTATGGCTACACCTTC. It is translated as CASSVGGDYGYTF.

The chain is built from TRBV5-5 and TRBJ2-5; no firm D call. Germline V CDR1 and CDR2: SGHKS, YYEKEE (reference sequence). Trimming stripped 0 bases from V and 1 base from J, with 7 bases between. This CDR3 comprises 14 residues. CDR3 loop: CASSLGHIQETQYF. In DNA form, the CDR3 reads TGTGCCAGCAGCTTGGGTCATATCCAAGAGACCCAGTACTTC.

The V and J genes are TRBV28 and TRBJ1-1, with D hard to call. CDR1 MDHEN and CDR2 SYDVKM come from the germline V gene. This CDR3 region has 16 residues. Trimming took off 5 bases at V and 0 bases at J, with 16 bases between the two ends. The chain's CDR3 is CASSPNPGQMNTEAFF. The DNA of the CDR3 is TGTGCCAGCAGTCCTAATCCCGGGCAGATGAACACTGAAGCTTTCTTT.

The sample holds many counts of this clonotype. The chain uses TRBV11-3 and TRBJ2-2; 7 bases are shared with TRBD1. Trimming cost V 5 bases and J 4 bases; bases outside gene matches: 13. The CDR3 has 17 amino acids. CDR1 and CDR2 from the germline V gene are SGHNT and YENEEA. DNA for the CDR3: TGTGCCAGCAGCCCTAGCTACTACACAGGGGCCACCGGGGAGCTGTTTTTT. It encodes CASSPSYYTGATGELFF.

This clonotype was counted ten times or more. The V and J genes are TRBV7-2 and TRBJ2-1, with 7 bases aligning to TRBD1. CDR1 is SGHTA and CDR2 is FQGNSA in the germline V gene. V was pared by 5 bases and J by 5 bases, with 9 bases of the junction left unmatched. The CDR3 has 15 amino acids. As DNA, the CDR3 is TGTGCCAGCAGCCGCCGACAGGGTTCTCACAATGAGCAGTTCTTC. This gives the protein CASSRRQGSHNEQFF.

This clonotype was seen repeatedly, ten times or more. This chain connects TRBV7-2 to TRBJ2-4; D possibly corresponds to TRBD2 (6 bases). CDR3 size: 16 residues. CDR1 and CDR2 from the germline V gene are SGHTA and FQGNSA. V gave up 2 bases and J gave up 3 bases, with 14 bases separating them. The DNA of the CDR3 is TGTGCCAGCAGCTTATTAGCGGCGAACGTCAAAAACATTCAGTACTTC. Translating it yields CASSLLAANVKNIQYF.

About this clonotype itself: This may arise from a read error, as a much more abundant clone is one base away. In DNA form, the CDR3 reads TGTGCCAGCAGCTTGAGGACAGGGGCCAACTACGAGCAGTACTTC. Translated, it gives CASSLRTGANYEQYF. This chain joins TRBV7-2 and TRBJ2-7; 9 nucleotides match TRBD1. CDR1 SGHTA and CDR2 FQGNSA come from the germline V gene. The CDR3 covers 15 residues. Trimming took 3 bases from V and 3 from J; bases not matched to a gene: 6.

In this sample, this clonotype turned up a few times. The chain has TRBV19 and TRBJ1-5; D possibly corresponds to TRBD1 (5 bases). The germline V and J ends were trimmed by 3 bases and 1 base, with 10 bases remaining between them. The CDR3 runs to 15 residues. Germline V gene lookup returns CDR1 LNHDA and CDR2 SQIVND (reference sequence). DNA of the CDR3: TGTGCCAGTAGTATGGTAGGGGTGAGCAATCAGCCCCAGCATTTT. Translation gives CASSMVGVSNQPQHF.

This clonotype was seen ten or more times. V usage is TRBV6-1 and J usage is TRBJ1-1, with D unclear. The CDR3 extends over 14 amino acids. V was clipped by 7 bases and J by 4 bases, with 16 bases between them. Looked up from germline, CDR1 is MNHNS and CDR2 is SASEGT. The CDR3 reads CASTFGRYGTEAFF. For the CDR3, the DNA is TGTGCCAGCACCTTTGGGAGATACGGCACTGAAGCTTTCTTT.

This clonotype was seen more than once but under ten times. The chain is built from TRBV7-9 and TRBJ2-1; D is undetermined. Trimming took 3 bases from V and 3 from J, leaving 9 bases between them. The CDR3 is 14 amino acids. CDR1 is SEHNR and CDR2 is FQNEAQ in the germline V gene (reference sequence). CDR3 in amino acids: CASSLTSDYNEQFF. In DNA, the CDR3 is TGTGCCAGCAGCTTGACCTCTGACTACAATGAGCAGTTCTTC.

This clonotype was counted many times. V gene TRBV20-1 combines with J gene TRBJ1-4; 9 bases are shared with TRBD1. V gave up 6 bases and J gave up 5 bases; unmatched junction bases: 1. The CDR3 loop spans 12 amino acids. Germline V CDR1 and CDR2: DFQATT, SNEGSKA (reference sequence). In DNA form, the CDR3 reads TGCAGTGCGGACAGGGGAAATGAAAAACTGTTTTTT. Translated, it gives CSADRGNEKLFF.

This clonotype was counted only a few times. The rearrangement links TRBV11-2 to TRBJ1-3; D gene uncertain. The CDR3 is made up of 15 amino acids. Germline-derived CDR1 and CDR2 are SGHAT and FQNNGV. Trimming pared 1 base from V and 4 bases from J, leaving 11 bases between. The CDR3, as DNA: TGTGCCAGCAGCTTAGTAACAGCAGGAGGAAACACCATATATTTT. Translated, it gives CASSLVTAGGNTIYF. Together with reference TRBV11-2 and TRBJ1-3, the CDR3 gives the full variable domain: EAGVAQSPRYKIIEKRQSVAFWCNPISGHATLYWYQQILGQGPKLLIQFQNNGVVDDSQLPKDRFSAERLKGVDSTLKIQPAKLEDSAVYLCASSLVTAGGNTIYFGEGSWLTVV.

This clonotype has a handful of counts. The chain links TRBV5-4 to TRBJ2-1; TRBD2 might be the D (7 bases). Deletions cut 3 bases from V and 0 bases from J, with 16 bases between. The CDR3 spans 17 residues. Germline V gene lookup returns CDR1 SGHNT and CDR2 YYREEE (reference sequence). The CDR3 sequence: CASSSGGADVSYNEQFF. The CDR3 DNA follows: TGTGCCAGCAGCTCTGGGGGGGCGGATGTCTCCTACAATGAGCAGTTCTTC.

This clonotype was counted a few times. The gene calls are TRBV29-1 and TRBJ2-3, with 10 bases fitting TRBD2. Germline lookup yields CDR1 SQVTM and CDR2 ANQGSEA. The CDR3 consists of 14 residues. The V and J ends lost 2 bases and 1 base, in that order; junction bases with no gene match: 0. The CDR3 nucleotides read TGCAGCGTTGAAACTAGCGGGGGCACAGATACGCAGTATTTT. Protein product: CSVETSGGTDTQYF.

The gene calls are TRBV6-2 or TRBV6-3 and TRBJ2-7; 8 positions match TRBD2. V was pared by 4 bases and J by 4 bases, with 9 bases of the junction left unmatched. The CDR3 sequence is 15 residues long. Germline V lookup: CDR1 MNHEY, CDR2 SVGEGT. This CDR3 reads CASSSPGTSLYEQYF. The CDR3 DNA reads as TGTGCCAGCAGTTCCCCCGGGACTAGTTTATACGAGCAGTACTTC.

This clonotype was observed a handful of times. The genes are TRBV18 and TRBJ1-4; no clear D gene. Trimming removed 2 bases from V and 0 bases from J, with 7 bases in between. Per the germline V gene, CDR1 is KGHSH and CDR2 is LQKENI. CDR3 length equals 15 residues. CDR3: CASSPKIATNEKLFF. DNA of the CDR3: TGTGCCAGCTCACCAAAGATTGCAACTAATGAAAAACTGTTTTTT.

This clonotype was counted ten times or more. V usage is TRBV7-2 and J usage is TRBJ2-2; 9 bases are a match to TRBD2. CDR1 is SGHTA, CDR2 FQGNSA, per germline. Trimming cost V 1 base and J 7 bases; bases outside gene matches: 10. CDR3 length: 17 residues. CDR3 loop: CASSLGGGSGGVGELFF. CDR3 coding DNA: TGTGCCAGCAGCTTAGGAGGGGGTAGCGGGGGCGTCGGGGAGCTGTTTTTT. The full variable domain, with the rest looked up from reference TRBV7-2 and TRBJ2-2, is GAGVSQSPSNKVTEKGKDVELRCDPISGHTALYWYRQSLGQGLEFLIYFQGNSAPDKSGLPSDRFSAERTGGSVSTLTIQRTQQEDSAVYLCASSLGGGSGGVGELFFGEGSRLTVL.

The CDR3 region has the DNA TGTGCCAGTAGCCTAACAGGGGATCAAAACGAGCAGTACTTC. It translates to CASSLTGDQNEQYF. V gene TRBV19 combines with J gene TRBJ2-7; TRBD1 matches at 7 bases. The germline CDR1 and CDR2 sequences are LNHDA and SQIVND (reference sequence). Germline trimming cut 6 bases from V and 5 bases from J; bases unmatched to any gene: 10. The CDR3 totals 14 residues.

Concerning this clonotype itself: The junction and the germline gene differ at one end; a read error may be behind it. This chain uses TRBV23-1 with TRBJ2-1, with 7 bases lining up with TRBD2. TRBV23-1 is placed among ORFs of uncertain function. The CDR3 is made up of 15 amino acids. The chain's CDR3 is CASVGPSGAYNDQFF. CDR3 nucleotides: TGCGCCAGCGTGGGACCAAGCGGGGCCTACAATGATCAGTTCTTC.